This T cell receptor beta chain was observed in a study of shared T cell receptors in the human thymus. Produced via immunoSEQ multiplex PCR; TCRdb's table is partial and in-frame only. In the table there are about 380,000 clones, over 90% of which are singletons. With 5 bases removed from V and 0 bases from J, the gap between germline ends came to 14 bases. The CDR3 spans 16 residues. Germline V CDR1 and CDR2: SGHTA, FQGNSA. This sequence joins TRBV7-2 and TRBJ1-3, with D possibly TRBD1 on 5 matching bases. Sequencing input: thymocytes. This sequence originates from a human donor. As DNA, the CDR3 is TGTGCCAGCAGCGCCCAGGGTTATTTCTCTGGAAACACCATATATTTT. It codes for CASSAQGYFSGNTIYF. Drawing the rest from reference TRBV7-2 and TRBJ1-3, the complete variable domain is GAGVSQSPSNKVTEKGKDVELRCDPISGHTALYWYRQSLGQGLEFLIYFQGNSAPDKSGLPSDRFSAERTGGSVSTLTIQRTQQEDSAVYLCASSAQGYFSGNTIYFGEGSWLTVV.